The sequence of this TCR beta chain was determined in a study of blood T cell repertoires in COVID-19. Per the study methods: Reference gene primer amplification in the assay estimated nucleated cell counts. Profiling relied on immunoSEQ multiplex PCR, and the TCRdb table lists in-frame clones only, not all of them. V and J calls and clone size are given by that table; D and trimming were obtained from the DNA. Of more than 450,000 clones listed, approximately 90% were seen once; the top ten hold roughly 0.72%. Participants were aged about 18 to 89 years from around 26 US areas. Cohort 3 donors were reported recovered after two negative PCRs, clearance, or symptom resolution. There are 16 residues in the CDR3. Germline loops: CDR1 MDHEN, CDR2 SYDVKM. The junction had 13 bases not matched to a gene; V was cut back by 10 bases and J by 2 bases.

Specimen: PBMCs or T cells enriched from blood (not recorded which). The clonotype was recovered from a woman younger than 35 who had recovered from COVID-19. V and J are TRBV28 and TRBJ2-3; 9 nucleotides match TRBD1. CDR3 DNA sequence: TGTGCCACCTCATCGCGGGGGACAGGGTCCACAGATACGCAGTATTTT. This gives the protein CATSSRGTGSTDTQYF.